This entry lists 10 T cell receptor beta chains sequenced from one sample in a study of patients with pleural tuberculosis. TCRdb independently ran MiXCR on the reads; one entry per CDR3 protein. The sample has about 30,000 distinct CDR3 sequences, over 15% seen once. Sequencing was done on a sample of peripheral blood. Receptor source: a human donor with pleural tuberculosis.

This clonotype came up many times. The chain joins TRBV7-9 to TRBJ1-4; D is uncertain. The CDR3 is 12 amino acids. V dropped 3 bases and J dropped 12 bases, with 11 bases sitting between them. Per the germline V gene, CDR1 is SEHNR and CDR2 is FQNEAQ (reference sequence). CDR3 protein: CASSLFSGELFF. DNA for the CDR3: TGTGCCAGCAGCTTGTTTTCCGGAGAACTGTTTTTT. The full variable domain, rest sourced from reference TRBV7-9 and TRBJ1-4, is DTGVSQNPRHKITKRGQNVTFRCDPISEHNRLYWYRQTLGQGPEFLTYFQNEAQLEKSRLLSDRFSAERPKGSFSTLEIQRTEQGDSAMYLCASSLFSGELFFGSGTQLSVL.

With respect to this clonotype: This may come from a read error, since a much larger clone is one base off. The chain joins TRBV5-1 to TRBJ2-7; no clear D. The CDR3 runs 12 residues. V was trimmed by 8 bases and J by 8 bases, leaving 17 bases between them. CDR1 and CDR2 from the germline V gene are SGHRS and YFSETQ. For the CDR3, the DNA is TGCGCCAGTGGGATTTCTTTTTACAAGCAGTACTTC. Its translation is CASGISFYKQYF.

There are many counts of this clonotype. The CDR3 sequence is CASSLMGGNTGELFF. CDR3 nucleotides: TGTGCCAGCAGTCTGATGGGGGGAAACACCGGGGAGCTGTTTTTT. This chain joins TRBV7-9 and TRBJ2-2, with a tentative D call TRBD2 (6 bases). The CDR3 covers 15 residues. Germline V lookup: CDR1 SEHNR, CDR2 FQNEAQ (reference sequence). V shed 6 bases and J shed 2 bases, with 13 bases lying between them.

This clonotype was counted ten times or more. The chain carries TRBV29-1 and TRBJ2-1; 7 positions match TRBD1. The CDR3 length is 14 residues. Germline CDR1 SQVTM, CDR2 ANQGSEA. V trimming: 4 bases; J trimming: 0 bases; junction bases outside the gene matches: 3. The chain's CDR3 is CSVVTGVSYNEQFF. The CDR3 bases are TGCAGCGTTGTTACAGGGGTCTCCTACAATGAGCAGTTCTTC.

Many counts were recorded for this clonotype. The V gene is TRBV4-1, the J gene TRBJ2-7; D is unresolved. V was trimmed by 1 base and J by 2 bases, leaving 15 bases between them. The CDR3 loop spans 16 amino acids. Germline CDR1 MGHRA, CDR2 YSYEKL. The CDR3 here is CASSQGGSTATYEQYF. The CDR3 DNA reads as TGCGCCAGCAGCCAAGGGGGTTCGACGGCAACCTACGAGCAGTACTTC.

A few counts support this clonotype. This chain joins TRBV4-1 and TRBJ2-7, with 8 nucleotides matching TRBD1. Trimming cost V 3 bases and J 3 bases; bases outside gene matches: 4. The length of the CDR3 is 14 residues. Germline loops: CDR1 MGHRA, CDR2 YSYEKL. CDR3: CASSQNGQGYEQYF. DNA of the CDR3: TGCGCCAGCAGCCAGAACGGACAGGGCTACGAGCAGTACTTC.

Many counts were recorded for this clonotype. This chain links TRBV24-1 with TRBJ2-5; D unclear. From germline, CDR1 is KGHDR and CDR2 SFDVKD. The CDR3 covers 14 residues. V was clipped by 3 bases and J by 2 bases, with 9 bases between them. CDR3 nucleotide sequence: TGTGCCACCAGTGATAATGGTTTTCAAGAGACCCAGTACTTC. It translates to CATSDNGFQETQYF.

The chain joins TRBV5-1 to TRBJ1-2, with 9 bases that match TRBD1. The length of the CDR3 is 15 residues. The junction had 7 bases not matched to a gene; V was cut back by 4 bases and J by 3 bases. From germline, CDR1 is SGHRS and CDR2 YFSETQ. The chain's CDR3 is CASSGGGQGDYGYTF. The CDR3 bases are TGCGCCAGCAGCGGGGGGGGACAGGGCGACTATGGCTACACCTTC.

Worth noting for this clonotype: The junction does not match germline at one end; this may be a read error. This chain uses TRBV7-2 with TRBJ1-2; perhaps TRBD1 as D (5 bases). Germline loops: CDR1 SGHTA, CDR2 FQGNSA. There are 14 residues in the CDR3. The DNA of the CDR3 is TGTGCCAGCAGCTTACAGGCAGGGCACTATGGCTACGCCTTC. Translation: CASSLQAGHYGYAF.

In the case of this clonotype: The junction shows a germline mismatch at one end, possibly a read error. The chain carries TRBV18 and TRBJ1-6, with unresolved D. The CDR3 has 15 residues. The germline V gene has CDR1 KGHSH and CDR2 LQKENI. The CDR3 nucleotides are TGTGCCAGCCCACCCAACACCGCTCGGAATTCACCCCTCCACTTT. Its protein is CASPPNTARNSPLHF. The full variable domain, with the rest looked up from reference TRBV18 and TRBJ1-6, is NAGVMQNPRHLVRRRGQEARLRCSPMKGHSHVYWYRQLPEEGLKFMVYLQKENIIDESGMPKERFSAEFPKEGPSILRIQQVVRGDSAAYFCASPPNTARNSPLHFGNGTRLTVT.